What follows is one T cell receptor (beta chain) and its context. The table lists this clonotype with a few counts. The antigen this receptor binds is unknown. One base away there is no much larger clone; base qualities are not given. Donors were approximately 42 systemically healthy Caucasian individuals from Russia aged roughly 6 to 95 years. Ten milliliters of peripheral blood were drawn from each donor into EDTA-treated Vacutainer tubes. Ficoll-Paque density-gradient centrifugation was used to isolate PBMCs, with at least 6.5 million per sample. Total RNA was extracted from PBMCs with Trizol reagent, with at least 5.5 micrograms obtained per sample. For every donor, flow cytometry on a PBMC aliquot measured the percentage of naive CD45RAhigh/CD27high T cells. The data were taken from a study of blood T cells in healthy people across ages (dated by TCRdb to the mid-2010s). Background on the whole study: Template switching captured roughly one uniquely barcoded TCR beta cDNA molecule per two T cells in model experiments. Using the same blood draw, the study looked at two additional independent replicas of 1 million unique cDNA reads for two donors, one aged 18 to 30 and the other aged 80 or older. Age-related changes in TCR beta repertoire diversity were measured in the study by deep sequencing normalized with unique cDNA molecular identifiers. Donors of different ages were randomly distributed across sequencing lanes to avoid experimental bias. The donors were split into four age groups: young (average around 16 years), middle-aged (about 40), aged (about 56) and long-lived (over 80).

The full study reports these points: Because the CMV infection status of the donors was unknown, age-related changes in expanded clonotypes may potentially have been confounded. Observed TCR beta diversity correlated strongly with the percentage of naive T cells measured by flow cytometry. Observed TCR beta diversity per million T cells fell roughly linearly with age, and a significant reduction was already apparent by age roughly 40. Estimates of total diversity based on one million sequenced T cells were regarded as lower bounds and as underestimates. Compared with the aged group, the long-lived group had more naive CD4+ T cells, fewer expanded clones and increased TCR diversity, suggesting age selection. Because profiling used bulk unsorted PBMCs, naive and antigen-experienced compartments could not be compared conclusively.

The germline V gene (reference sequence) gives CDR1 as LGHDT and CDR2 as YNNKEL. The CDR3 measures 13 amino acids from cysteine to phenylalanine. CDR3 DNA only is kept here, 39 bases in frame from base 1. The V end loses 0 bases and the J end loses 4 bases, and a stretch of 6 bases separates them. Library prep was done by 5' RACE. TCRdb lists the instrument as Illumina HiSeq 2500. A second 7 to 11 cycle PCR used a sample-barcoded 5' primer and a J-beta primer mix. A template-switch 5' adaptor carrying 12 random nucleotides introduced a unique molecular identifier onto each TCR beta cDNA molecule. Each sample yielded at least 3 million CDR3-containing paired-end reads. All of the RNA was converted into first-strand cDNA using the Mint cDNA synthesis kit, with a TRBC-specific oligonucleotide serving as the primer. After uracil-DNA glycosylase treatment, a first 18-cycle PCR used universal primers M1SS and BC2_uni_R on all cDNA. The source study handled its data this way. Normalization of each sample was performed by random selection of 1 million high-quality reads, each carrying a distinct molecular identifier. Reads sharing molecular identifiers were discarded rather than binned into consensus sequences. CDR3 identification, clonotype clustering and error correction used MiTCR with a Q25 quality threshold and the strictest error-elimination algorithm. Lower-bound total TCR beta diversity was estimated with a nonparametric unseen species model using Euler transformation. TCRdb reprocessed the public reads (quality trimming at Q25 with fastp, clone calling with MiXCR) and kept in-frame beta chains. Every entry covers one CDR3 protein and lists the most common genes and DNA from its rows. TCRdb's processing, not the study's, gives the V and J calls here. The sample table lists more than 650,000 distinct CDR3 sequences, over 20% of them with a count of one. The ten most abundant clones make up roughly a fifth of the sample.

The sequenced material came from blood. The sequence came from a man in his 70s in good health. The sequence joins TRBV3-1 to TRBJ1-1, with the D gene not confidently named. The nucleotide sequence reads TGTGCCAGCAGCCAAGATCGGGCCACTGAAGCTTTCTTT. It encodes CASSQDRATEAFF.